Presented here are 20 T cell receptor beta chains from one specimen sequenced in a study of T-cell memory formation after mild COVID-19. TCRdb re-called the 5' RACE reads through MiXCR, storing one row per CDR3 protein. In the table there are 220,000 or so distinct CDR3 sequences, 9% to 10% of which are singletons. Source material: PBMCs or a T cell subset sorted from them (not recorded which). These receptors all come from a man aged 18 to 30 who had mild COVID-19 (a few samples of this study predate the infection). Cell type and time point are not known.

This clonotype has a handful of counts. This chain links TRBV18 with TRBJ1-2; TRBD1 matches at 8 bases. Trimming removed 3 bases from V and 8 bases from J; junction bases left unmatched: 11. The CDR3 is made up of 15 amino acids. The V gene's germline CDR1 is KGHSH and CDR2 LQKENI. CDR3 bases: TGTGCCAGCTCACCCCCGGGACAGGTGATTTGGGGCTACACCTTC. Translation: CASSPPGQVIWGYTF.

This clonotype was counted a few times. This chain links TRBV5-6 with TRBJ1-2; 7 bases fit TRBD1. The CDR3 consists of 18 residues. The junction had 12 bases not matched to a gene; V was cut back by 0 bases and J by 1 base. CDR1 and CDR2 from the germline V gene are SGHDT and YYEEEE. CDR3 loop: CASSLGRGQDPFNYGYTF. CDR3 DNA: TGTGCCAGCAGCTTGGGAAGAGGACAGGACCCCTTTAACTATGGCTACACCTTC.

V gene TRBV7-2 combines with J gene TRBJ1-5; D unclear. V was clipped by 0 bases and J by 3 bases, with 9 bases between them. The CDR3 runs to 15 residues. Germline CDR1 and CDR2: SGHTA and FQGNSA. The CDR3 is CASSLAAVYNQPQHF. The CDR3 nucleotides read TGTGCCAGCAGCTTAGCGGCCGTTTACAATCAGCCCCAGCATTTT.

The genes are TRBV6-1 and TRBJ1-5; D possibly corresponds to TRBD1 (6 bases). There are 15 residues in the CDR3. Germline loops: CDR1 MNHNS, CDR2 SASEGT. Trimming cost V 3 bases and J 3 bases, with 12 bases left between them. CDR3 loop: CASSEGAPFNQPQHF. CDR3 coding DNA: TGTGCCAGCAGTGAGGGGGCCCCTTTCAATCAGCCCCAGCATTTT.

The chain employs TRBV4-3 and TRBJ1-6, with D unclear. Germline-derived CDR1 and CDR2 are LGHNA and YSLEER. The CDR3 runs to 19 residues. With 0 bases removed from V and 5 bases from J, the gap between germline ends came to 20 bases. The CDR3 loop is CASSQDGARARGDNSPLHF. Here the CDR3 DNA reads TGCGCCAGCAGCCAAGATGGAGCCCGGGCCCGCGGGGATAATTCACCCCTCCACTTT.

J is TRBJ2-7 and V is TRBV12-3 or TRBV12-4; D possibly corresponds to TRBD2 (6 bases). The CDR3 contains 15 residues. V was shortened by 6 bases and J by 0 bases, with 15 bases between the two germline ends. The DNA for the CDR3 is TGTGCCAGCAGCCGGGACTTTTCCGGCTCCTACGAGCAGTACTTC. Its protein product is CASSRDFSGSYEQYF.

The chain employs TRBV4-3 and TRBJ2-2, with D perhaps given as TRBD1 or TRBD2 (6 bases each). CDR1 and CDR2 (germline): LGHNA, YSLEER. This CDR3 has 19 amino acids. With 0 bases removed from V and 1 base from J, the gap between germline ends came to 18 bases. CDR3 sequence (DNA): TGCGCCAGCAGCCAAGAACCCCCCCGCCGGGGGCAGAACACCGGGGAGCTGTTTTTT. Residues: CASSQEPPRRGQNTGELFF.

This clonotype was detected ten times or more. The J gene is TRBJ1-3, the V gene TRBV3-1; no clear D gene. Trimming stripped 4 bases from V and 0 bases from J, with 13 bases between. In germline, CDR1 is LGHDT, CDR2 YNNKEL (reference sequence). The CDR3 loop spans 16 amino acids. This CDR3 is CASSPTGSGSGNTIYF. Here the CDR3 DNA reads TGTGCCAGCAGCCCGACCGGCTCGGGCTCTGGAAACACCATATATTTT.

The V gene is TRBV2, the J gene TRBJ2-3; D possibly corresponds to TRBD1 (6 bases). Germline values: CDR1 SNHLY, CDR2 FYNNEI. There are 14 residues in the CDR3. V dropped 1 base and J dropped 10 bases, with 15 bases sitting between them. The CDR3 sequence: CASSEGRVGAPQYF. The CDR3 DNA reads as TGTGCCAGCAGTGAAGGTCGGGTGGGGGCCCCGCAGTATTTT.

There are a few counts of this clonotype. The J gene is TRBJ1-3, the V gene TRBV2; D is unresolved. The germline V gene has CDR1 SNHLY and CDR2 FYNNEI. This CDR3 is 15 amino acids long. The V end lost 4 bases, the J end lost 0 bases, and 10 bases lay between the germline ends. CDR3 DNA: TGTGCCAGCAGTGTCTCGGACGGCTCTGGAAACACCATATATTTT. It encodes CASSVSDGSGNTIYF.

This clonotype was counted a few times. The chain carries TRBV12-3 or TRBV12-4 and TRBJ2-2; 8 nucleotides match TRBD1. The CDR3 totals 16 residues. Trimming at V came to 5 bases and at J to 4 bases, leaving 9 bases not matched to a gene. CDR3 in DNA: TGTGCCAGCAGTACCCCCTGGACAGGGATCACCGGGGAGCTGTTTTTT. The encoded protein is CASSTPWTGITGELFF.

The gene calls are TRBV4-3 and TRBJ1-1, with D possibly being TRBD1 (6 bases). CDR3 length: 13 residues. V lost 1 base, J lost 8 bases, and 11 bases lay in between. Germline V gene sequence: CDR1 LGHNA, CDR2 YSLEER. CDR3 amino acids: CASSQVGAGEAFF. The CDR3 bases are TGCGCCAGCAGCCAAGTGGGGGCAGGCGAAGCTTTCTTT.

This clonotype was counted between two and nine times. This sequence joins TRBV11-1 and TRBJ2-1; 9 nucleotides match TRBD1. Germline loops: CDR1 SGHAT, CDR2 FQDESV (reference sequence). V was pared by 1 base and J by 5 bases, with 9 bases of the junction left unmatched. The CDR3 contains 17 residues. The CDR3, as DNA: TGTGCCAGCAGCTTAGAGTCGGGACAGGGACGTGACAATGAGCAGTTCTTC. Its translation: CASSLESGQGRDNEQFF.

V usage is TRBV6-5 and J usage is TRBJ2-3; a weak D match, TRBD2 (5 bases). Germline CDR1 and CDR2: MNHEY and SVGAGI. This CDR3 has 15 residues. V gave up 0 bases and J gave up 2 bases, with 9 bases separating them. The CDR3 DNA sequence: TGTGCCAGCAGTTACTCCGAGACTAACACAGATACGCAGTATTTT. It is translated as CASSYSETNTDTQYF.

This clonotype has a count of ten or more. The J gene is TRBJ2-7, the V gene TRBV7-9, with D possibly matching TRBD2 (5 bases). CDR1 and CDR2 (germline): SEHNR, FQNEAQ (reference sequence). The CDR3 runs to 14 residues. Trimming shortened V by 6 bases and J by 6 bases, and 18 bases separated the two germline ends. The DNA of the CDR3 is TGTGCCAGCAGTACCCGGGGTAGGGAACGCGAGCAGTACGTC. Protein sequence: CASSTRGREREQYV.

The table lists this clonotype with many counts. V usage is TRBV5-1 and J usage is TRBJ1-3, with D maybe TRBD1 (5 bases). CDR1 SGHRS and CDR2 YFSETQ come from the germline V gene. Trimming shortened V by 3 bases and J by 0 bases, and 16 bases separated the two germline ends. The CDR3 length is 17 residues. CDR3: CASSWDRGQPSGNTIYF. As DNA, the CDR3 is TGCGCCAGCAGCTGGGACCGGGGCCAACCCTCTGGAAACACCATATATTTT.

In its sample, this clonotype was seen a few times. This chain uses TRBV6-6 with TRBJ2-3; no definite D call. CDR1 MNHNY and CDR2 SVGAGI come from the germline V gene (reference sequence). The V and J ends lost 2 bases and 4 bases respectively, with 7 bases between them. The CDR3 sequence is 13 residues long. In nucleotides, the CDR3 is TGTGCCAGCAGTTACCGTTGGTCAGATACGCAGTATTTT. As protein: CASSYRWSDTQYF.

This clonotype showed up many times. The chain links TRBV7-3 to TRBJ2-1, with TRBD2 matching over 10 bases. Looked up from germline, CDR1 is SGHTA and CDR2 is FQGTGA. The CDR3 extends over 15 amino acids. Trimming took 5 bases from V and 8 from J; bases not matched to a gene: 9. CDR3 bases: TGTGCCAGCAGCACGACCGGGACTAGCGTCGATGAGCAGTTCTTC. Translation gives CASSTTGTSVDEQFF.

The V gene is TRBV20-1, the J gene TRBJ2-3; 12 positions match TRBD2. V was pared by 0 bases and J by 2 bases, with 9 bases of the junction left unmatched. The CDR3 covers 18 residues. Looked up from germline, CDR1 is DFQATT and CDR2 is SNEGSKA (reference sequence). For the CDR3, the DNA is TGCAGTGCTAGAGAGGGGGAGACTAGCGGGGGCCTCACAGATACGCAGTATTTT. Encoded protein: CSAREGETSGGLTDTQYF.

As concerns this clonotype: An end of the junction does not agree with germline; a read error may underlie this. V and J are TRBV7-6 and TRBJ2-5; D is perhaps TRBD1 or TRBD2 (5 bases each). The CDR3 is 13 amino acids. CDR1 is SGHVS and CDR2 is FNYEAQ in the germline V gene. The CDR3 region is CAGSSSGRETQYF. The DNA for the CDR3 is TGTGCCGGCAGCTCATCGGGGCGAGAGACCCAGTACTTC.